Reported below is one T cell receptor (beta chain). Using immunoSEQ multiplex PCR, the repertoire was profiled, and TCRdb retains in-frame clones only, with some absent. The sample has 55,000 to 65,000 clones, about 85% seen once; the top ten hold 4%. CDR3 length: 18 residues. The J segment lost 1 base and the V segment lost 7 bases, leaving 12 bases of the junction unmatched. CDR1 and CDR2 (germline): SGHVS, FQNEAQ. The data belong to a study of OX40 agonist ivuxolimab in advanced cancers. Whole-study context: Checkpoint inhibitors had been given previously to 35% to 50% of patients.

The sample was CD4+ or CD8+ T cells sorted from blood, taken in a trial of the OX40 agonist ivuxolimab. This sequence joins TRBV7-8 and TRBJ2-6, with 8 bases aligning to TRBD2. The origin of this receptor is an adult with an advanced solid tumor such as melanoma, head and neck, liver or kidney cancer. The CDR3 loop reads CASTLQPRGGSGANVLTF. CDR3 sequence (DNA): TGTGCCAGCACCCTACAACCCCGGGGGGGTTCTGGGGCCAACGTCCTGACTTTC.